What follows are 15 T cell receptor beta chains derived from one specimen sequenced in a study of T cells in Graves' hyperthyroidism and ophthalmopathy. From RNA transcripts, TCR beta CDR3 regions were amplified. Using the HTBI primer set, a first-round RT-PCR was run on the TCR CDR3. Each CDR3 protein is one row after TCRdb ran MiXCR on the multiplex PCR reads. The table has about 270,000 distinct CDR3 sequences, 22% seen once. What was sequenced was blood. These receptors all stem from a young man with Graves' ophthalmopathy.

CDR3 residues: CASSAWTVNTGELFF. In DNA form, the CDR3 reads TGTGCCAGCAGCGCCTGGACAGTGAACACCGGGGAGCTGTTTTTT. The J gene is TRBJ2-2, the V gene TRBV7-6; a weak D match, TRBD1 (6 bases). Germline V CDR1 and CDR2: SGHVS, FNYEAQ. The V gene lost 5 bases and the J gene lost 1 base, with 11 bases spanning the gap. This CDR3 spans 15 amino acids.

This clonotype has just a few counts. The CDR3 nucleotides are TGTGCCAGCAGCCTTCGGACAGGGAGGTTGTCTGGAAACACCATATATTTT. Its protein is CASSLRTGRLSGNTIYF. This chain joins TRBV12-3 or TRBV12-4 and TRBJ1-3; 8 nucleotides match TRBD1. Trimming cost V 6 bases and J 1 base; bases outside gene matches: 11. CDR3 length equals 17 residues.

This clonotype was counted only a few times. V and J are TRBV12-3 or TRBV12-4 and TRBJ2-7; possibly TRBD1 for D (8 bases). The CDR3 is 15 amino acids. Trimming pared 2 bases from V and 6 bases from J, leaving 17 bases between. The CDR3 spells CASSLRGQGGGEQYF. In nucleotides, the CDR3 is TGTGCCAGCAGTTTAAGAGGACAGGGAGGGGGCGAGCAGTACTTC.

This CDR3 is CASSVSTIYF. CDR3 nucleotides: TGTGCCAGCAGCGTTAGCACCATATATTTT. The chain is built from TRBV28 and TRBJ1-3; D is unclear. Per germline, CDR1 MDHEN and CDR2 SYDVKM. The CDR3 has 10 amino acids. V was pared by 6 bases and J by 9 bases, with 6 bases between. Full variable domain (rest looked up from reference TRBV28 and TRBJ1-3): DVKVTQSSRYLVKRTGEKVFLECVQDMDHENMFWYRQDPGLGLRLIYFSYDVKMKEKGDIPEGYSVSREKKERFSLILESASTNQTSMYLCASSVSTIYFGEGSWLTVV.

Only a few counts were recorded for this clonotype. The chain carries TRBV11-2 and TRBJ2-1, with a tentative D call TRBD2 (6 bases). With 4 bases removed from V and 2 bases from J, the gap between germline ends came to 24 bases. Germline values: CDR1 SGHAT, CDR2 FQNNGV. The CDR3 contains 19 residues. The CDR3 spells CASSYITSGTWPTYNEQFF. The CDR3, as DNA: TGTGCCAGCAGCTACATTACCTCGGGGACTTGGCCTACCTACAATGAGCAGTTCTTC.

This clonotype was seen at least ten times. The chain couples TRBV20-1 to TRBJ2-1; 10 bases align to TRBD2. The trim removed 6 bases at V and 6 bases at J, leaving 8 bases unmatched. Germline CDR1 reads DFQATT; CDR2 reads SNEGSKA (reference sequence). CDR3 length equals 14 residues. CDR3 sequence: CSACVASGGNEQFF. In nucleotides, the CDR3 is TGCAGTGCGTGCGTGGCTAGCGGGGGCAATGAGCAGTTCTTC.

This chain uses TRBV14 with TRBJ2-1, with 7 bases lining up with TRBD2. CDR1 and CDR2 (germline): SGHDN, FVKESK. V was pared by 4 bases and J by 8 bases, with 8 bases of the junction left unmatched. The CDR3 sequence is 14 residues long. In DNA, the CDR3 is TGTGCCAGCAGCCTCCGGGAGGTATATGATGAGCAGTTCTTC. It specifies CASSLREVYDEQFF.

CDR3 sequence: CASSQGTGGTDTQYF. In DNA, the CDR3 is TGTGCCAGCAGCCAAGGGACAGGGGGCACAGATACGCAGTATTTT. The chain links TRBV4-2 to TRBJ2-3, with 9 bases that match TRBD1. The CDR3 consists of 15 residues. After removal of 1 base from V and 1 base from J, the junction contained 0 bases not matched to a gene. The V gene's germline CDR1 is LGHNA and CDR2 YNFKEQ.

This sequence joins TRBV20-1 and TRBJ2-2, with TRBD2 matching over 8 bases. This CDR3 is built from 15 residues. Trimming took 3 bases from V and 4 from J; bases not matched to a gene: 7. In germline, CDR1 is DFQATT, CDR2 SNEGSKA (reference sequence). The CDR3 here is CSASLAGGGTGELFF. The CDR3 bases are TGCAGTGCTAGTTTGGCGGGAGGAGGCACCGGGGAGCTGTTTTTT.

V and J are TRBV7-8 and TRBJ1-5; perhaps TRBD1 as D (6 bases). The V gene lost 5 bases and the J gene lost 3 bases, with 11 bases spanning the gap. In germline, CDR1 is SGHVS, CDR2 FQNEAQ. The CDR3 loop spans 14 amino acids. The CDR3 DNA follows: TGTGCCAGCAGCCGAAACAGGGTCAATCAGCCCCAGCATTTT. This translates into CASSRNRVNQPQHF.

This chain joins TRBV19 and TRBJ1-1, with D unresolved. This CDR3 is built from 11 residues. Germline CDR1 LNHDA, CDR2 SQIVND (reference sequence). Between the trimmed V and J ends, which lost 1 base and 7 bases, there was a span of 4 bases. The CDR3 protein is CASSIAVEAFF. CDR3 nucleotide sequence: TGTGCCAGTAGTATAGCAGTTGAAGCTTTCTTT.

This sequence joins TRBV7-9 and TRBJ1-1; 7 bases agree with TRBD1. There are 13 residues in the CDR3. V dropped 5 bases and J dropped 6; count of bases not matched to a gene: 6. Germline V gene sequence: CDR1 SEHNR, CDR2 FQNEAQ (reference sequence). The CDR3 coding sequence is TGTGCCAGCAGCCAGACAGGGCTGCCTGAAGCTTTCTTT. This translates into CASSQTGLPEAFF.

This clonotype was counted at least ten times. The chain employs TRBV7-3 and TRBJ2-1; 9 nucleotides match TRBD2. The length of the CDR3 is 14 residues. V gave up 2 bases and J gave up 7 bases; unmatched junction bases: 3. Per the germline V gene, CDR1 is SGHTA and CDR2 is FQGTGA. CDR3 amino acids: CASSLAGGPNEQFF. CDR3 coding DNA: TGTGCCAGCAGCTTAGCGGGAGGGCCAAATGAGCAGTTCTTC.

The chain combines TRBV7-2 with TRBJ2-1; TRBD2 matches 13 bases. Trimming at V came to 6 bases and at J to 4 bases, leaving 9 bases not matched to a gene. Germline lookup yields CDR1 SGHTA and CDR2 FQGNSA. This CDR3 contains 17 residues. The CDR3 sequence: CASRPTSGRAGYNEQFF. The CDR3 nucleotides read TGTGCCAGCAGACCTACTAGCGGGAGGGCTGGGTACAATGAGCAGTTCTTC.

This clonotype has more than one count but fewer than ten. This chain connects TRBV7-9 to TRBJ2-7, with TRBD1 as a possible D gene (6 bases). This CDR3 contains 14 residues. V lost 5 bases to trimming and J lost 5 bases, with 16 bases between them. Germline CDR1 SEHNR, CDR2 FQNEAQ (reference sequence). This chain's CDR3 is CASSGTPAFHEQYF. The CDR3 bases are TGTGCCAGCAGCGGGACACCTGCCTTCCACGAGCAGTACTTC. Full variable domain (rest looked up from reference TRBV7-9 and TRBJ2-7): DTGVSQNPRHKITKRGQNVTFRCDPISEHNRLYWYRQTLGQGPEFLTYFQNEAQLEKSRLLSDRFSAERPKGSFSTLEIQRTEQGDSAMYLCASSGTPAFHEQYFGPGTRLTVT.